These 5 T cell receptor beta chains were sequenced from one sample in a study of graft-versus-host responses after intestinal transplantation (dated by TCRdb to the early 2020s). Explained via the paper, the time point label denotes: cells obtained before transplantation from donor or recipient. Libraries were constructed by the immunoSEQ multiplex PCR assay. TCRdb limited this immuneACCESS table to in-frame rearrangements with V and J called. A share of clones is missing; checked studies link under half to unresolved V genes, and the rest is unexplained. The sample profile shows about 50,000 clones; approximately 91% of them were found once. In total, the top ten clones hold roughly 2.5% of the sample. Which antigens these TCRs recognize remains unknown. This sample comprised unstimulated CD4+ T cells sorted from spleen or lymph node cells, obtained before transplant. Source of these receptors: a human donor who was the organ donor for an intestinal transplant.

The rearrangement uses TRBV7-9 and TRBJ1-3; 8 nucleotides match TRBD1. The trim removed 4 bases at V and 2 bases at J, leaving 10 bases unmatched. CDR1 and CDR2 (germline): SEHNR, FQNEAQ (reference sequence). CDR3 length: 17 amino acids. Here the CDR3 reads CASSSSDRVAPGNTIYF. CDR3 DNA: TGTGCCAGCAGCTCCTCGGACAGGGTGGCGCCTGGAAACACCATATATTTT.

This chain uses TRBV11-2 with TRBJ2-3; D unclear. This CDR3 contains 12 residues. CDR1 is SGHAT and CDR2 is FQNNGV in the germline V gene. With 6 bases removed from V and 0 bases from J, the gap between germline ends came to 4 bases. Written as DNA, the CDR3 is TGTGCCAGCAGGGTCAGCACAGATACGCAGTATTTT. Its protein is CASRVSTDTQYF.

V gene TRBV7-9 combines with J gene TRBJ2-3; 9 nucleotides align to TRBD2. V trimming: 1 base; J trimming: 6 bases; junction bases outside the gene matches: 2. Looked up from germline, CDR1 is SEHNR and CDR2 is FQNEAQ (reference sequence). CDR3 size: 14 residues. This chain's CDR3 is CASSLVLAGDTQYF. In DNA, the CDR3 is TGTGCCAGCAGCTTAGTTCTAGCGGGGGATACGCAGTATTTT.

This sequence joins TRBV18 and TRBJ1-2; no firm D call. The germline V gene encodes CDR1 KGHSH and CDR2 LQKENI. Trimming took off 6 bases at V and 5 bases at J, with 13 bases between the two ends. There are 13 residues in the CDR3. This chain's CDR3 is CASSPGTEYGYTF. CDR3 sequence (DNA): TGTGCCAGCTCTCCTGGAACGGAATATGGCTACACCTTC.

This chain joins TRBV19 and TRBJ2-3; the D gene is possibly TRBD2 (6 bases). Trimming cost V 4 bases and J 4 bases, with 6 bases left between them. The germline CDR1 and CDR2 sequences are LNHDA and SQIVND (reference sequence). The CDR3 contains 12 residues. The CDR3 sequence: CASSTSADTQYF. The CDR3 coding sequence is TGTGCCAGTAGTACTAGCGCAGATACGCAGTATTTT.